This T cell receptor beta chain was observed in a study of blood T cell repertoires in COVID-19. Only in-frame clones appear in the TCRdb table, and some are missing; sequencing was by immunoSEQ multiplex PCR. The profile covers tens of thousands of clones, with 75% to 90% appearing a single time and approximately 5.4% taken by the ten largest. The ends were cut back, 5 bases at V and 7 bases at J, with 20 bases in the middle. Germline CDR1 and CDR2: SEHNR and FQNEAQ (reference sequence). CDR3 size: 16 residues. The sample comprised peripheral blood. The clonotype comes from a man aged 55 to 70 with active COVID-19. The rearrangement joins TRBV7-9 to TRBJ1-4; D remains ambiguous. CDR3 nucleotides: TGTGCCAGCAGCGCCACCCCCGGCGTCGAGGCTGAAAAACTGTTTTTT. Amino acids: CASSATPGVEAEKLFF.